Listed here are 4 T cell receptor beta chains from one sample, sequenced in a study of blood T cell repertoires in COVID-19. Assay: immunoSEQ multiplex PCR; the TCRdb copy retains only in-frame clones and omits some. The sample consists of approximately 54,000 clones, 90% of them appearing once. Sequenced: peripheral blood. The receptors were sampled from a woman aged 40 to 50 with active COVID-19.

The rearrangement joins TRBV5-1 to TRBJ2-7, with a possible D match to TRBD1 (5 bases). Looked up from germline, CDR1 is SGHRS and CDR2 is YFSETQ. This CDR3 spans 14 amino acids. Trimming pared 0 bases from V and 4 bases from J, leaving 11 bases between. CDR3 sequence (DNA): TGCGCCAGCAGCTTGGTGGCAGGGCGGTACGAGCAGTACTTC. Translating it yields CASSLVAGRYEQYF.

The count of this clone is one. This chain joins TRBV5-8 and TRBJ2-1, with 10 bases lining up with TRBD2. V gave up 1 base and J gave up 10 bases; unmatched junction bases: 17. The V gene's germline CDR1 is SGHTS and CDR2 YDEGEE. The CDR3 length is 18 residues. CDR3 nucleotides: TGTGCCAGCAGCTTGAGGCCTCCAGCGGGGGGGCTCTTCATGGAGCAGTTCTTC. Its protein is CASSLRPPAGGLFMEQFF.

This sequence joins TRBV19 and TRBJ2-5; TRBD1 matches 7 bases. With V trimmed by 8 bases and J by 5 bases, 8 bases remained unmatched. The CDR3 has 13 residues. Germline loops: CDR1 LNHDA, CDR2 SQIVND (reference sequence). The CDR3 is CASRRQGWETQYF. The DNA for the CDR3 is TGTGCCAGTCGACGACAGGGTTGGGAGACCCAGTACTTC.

The CDR3 nucleotides read TGTGCCACCAGCGCTAAGACGGGGGCTGGGGCCAACGTCCTGACTTTC. This translates into CATSAKTGAGANVLTF. This chain uses TRBV15 with TRBJ2-6; possible D gene TRBD2, 6 bases. CDR3 length: 16 residues. The germline V and J ends were trimmed by 5 bases and 2 bases, with 13 bases remaining between them. Per germline, CDR1 LNHNV and CDR2 YYDKDF (reference sequence).